These 32 T cell receptor beta chains were all obtained from the same sample, sequenced in a study of CD8+ T cells in alopecia areata. cDNA serving as the sequencing template came from extracted, reverse transcribed RNA. Assay: immunoSEQ multiplex PCR; the TCRdb copy retains only in-frame clones and omits some. There are 130,000 or so clones in the sample; about 49% occur only once, and around 20% lies in the top ten. The sample was CD8+ T cells sorted from blood, taken at week 0. The receptors come from a human donor with alopecia areata.

The chain has TRBV9 and TRBJ2-5; the match to TRBD1 covers 11 bases. Germline CDR1 SGDLS, CDR2 YYNGEE. V was pared by 4 bases and J by 5 bases, with 10 bases of the junction left unmatched. The CDR3 has 16 amino acids. DNA of the CDR3: TGTGCCAGCAGCACCAAGGACAGGGGGCTCCGGGAGACCCAGTACTTC. It yields the protein CASSTKDRGLRETQYF.

This clone appeared a few times. The genes are TRBV7-8 and TRBJ2-1; 7 bases agree with TRBD2. The CDR3 covers 14 residues. Germline V gene lookup returns CDR1 SGHVS and CDR2 FQNEAQ. The V and J ends lost 2 bases and 4 bases, in that order; junction bases with no gene match: 2. This CDR3 is CASSLSSGYNEQFF. CDR3 DNA: TGTGCCAGCAGCTTAAGTAGCGGGTACAATGAGCAGTTCTTC.

This clone appeared a few times. The rearrangement links TRBV9 to TRBJ1-2; 7 positions match TRBD1. CDR1 is SGDLS, CDR2 YYNGEE, per germline. Trimming took 4 bases from V and 2 from J; bases not matched to a gene: 11. This CDR3 has 16 amino acids. CDR3 in DNA: TGTGCCAGCAGCCCCGGGGACGACAGGGCGAACTATGGCTACACCTTC. Encoded protein: CASSPGDDRANYGYTF.

This sequence joins TRBV29-1 and TRBJ2-7; no firm D call. Deletions cut 1 base from V and 5 bases from J, with 9 bases between. The CDR3 runs to 12 residues. CDR1 is SQVTM and CDR2 is ANQGSEA in the germline V gene. CDR3 bases: TGCAGCGTTGAAGGACGGAGACACGAGCAGTACTTC. Protein product: CSVEGRRHEQYF.

This sequence joins TRBV9 and TRBJ1-2; possibly TRBD1 for D (6 bases). Trimming took off 3 bases at V and 6 bases at J, with 21 bases between the two ends. The CDR3 covers 16 residues. In germline, CDR1 is SGDLS, CDR2 YYNGEE. DNA of the CDR3: TGTGCCAGCAGCGGGCTAGGGGGGGCGGACACCAATGGCTACACCTTC. Protein: CASSGLGGADTNGYTF.

This clone came up once. This chain links TRBV27 with TRBJ2-5, with D possibly TRBD1 on 6 matching bases. Germline CDR1 reads MNHEY; CDR2 reads SMNVEV (reference sequence). This CDR3 is built from 15 residues. V gave up 6 bases and J gave up 4 bases, with 18 bases separating them. CDR3 sequence (DNA): TGTGCCAGCAGAACGACGTCGAACAGGGCAGAGACCCAGTACTTC. It translates to CASRTTSNRAETQYF.

The chain carries TRBV11-3 and TRBJ2-5; D perhaps matches TRBD2 (5 bases). The germline CDR1 and CDR2 sequences are SGHNT and YENEEA. The V end was cut by 0 bases, the J end by 5 bases, with 13 bases between. The CDR3 length is 15 residues. The CDR3 loop reads CASSLDREGSETQYF. The CDR3 DNA follows: TGTGCCAGCAGCTTAGATCGAGAGGGTAGCGAGACCCAGTACTTC.

This chain joins TRBV5-5 and TRBJ2-7; possibly TRBD1 for D (6 bases). This CDR3 has 18 amino acids. Trimming left V 1 base short and J 4 bases short, with 24 bases between. Germline CDR1 is SGHKS and CDR2 is YYEKEE (reference sequence). For the CDR3, the DNA is TGTGCCAGCAGCTTGTATGTACAGGGAGAGCACCTGGTTTACGAGCAGTACTTC. It codes for CASSLYVQGEHLVYEQYF.

The rearrangement links TRBV29-1 to TRBJ2-1; D is perhaps TRBD1 or TRBD2 (5 bases each). The germline CDR1 and CDR2 sequences are SQVTM and ANQGSEA. V was clipped by 4 bases and J by 4 bases, with 11 bases between them. The CDR3 has 13 residues. CDR3 amino acids: CSVVLRGYNEQFF. The CDR3, as DNA: TGCAGCGTTGTTCTGAGGGGTTACAATGAGCAGTTCTTC.

This chain links TRBV5-4 with TRBJ2-3, with 8 bases identical to TRBD2. Germline V gene lookup returns CDR1 SGHNT and CDR2 YYREEE (reference sequence). The V and J ends lost 2 bases and 4 bases, in that order; junction bases with no gene match: 3. The CDR3 totals 14 residues. The DNA of the CDR3 is TGTGCCAGCAGCTTCCGGGGGGGCCCAGATACGCAGTATTTT. Translating gives CASSFRGGPDTQYF.

This clone was seen only a few times. The rearrangement joins TRBV30 to TRBJ2-1, with D maybe TRBD2 (5 bases). The CDR3 spans 12 residues. V lost 5 bases and J 4 bases, leaving 9 bases between the germline ends. The V gene's germline CDR1 is GTSNPN and CDR2 SVGIG (reference sequence). The CDR3 protein is CAWSGLYNEQFF. The DNA for the CDR3 is TGTGCCTGGTCAGGACTTTACAATGAGCAGTTCTTC.

The gene calls are TRBV4-3 and TRBJ2-7; D is perhaps TRBD1 or TRBD2 (5 bases each). Trimming pared 0 bases from V and 1 base from J, leaving 10 bases between. Germline CDR1 reads LGHNA; CDR2 reads YSLEER. This CDR3 spans 15 amino acids. CDR3: CASSQDRGRSYEQYF. DNA of the CDR3: TGCGCCAGCAGCCAAGATCGGGGCAGATCCTACGAGCAGTACTTC.

V usage is TRBV6-6 and J usage is TRBJ2-5; either TRBD1 or TRBD2 may fit D (5 bases each). Germline CDR1 reads MNHNY; CDR2 reads SVGAGI (reference sequence). The CDR3 runs 15 residues. V lost 6 bases, J lost 2 bases, and 16 bases lay in between. The CDR3 protein is CASRPRFGAQETQYF. The CDR3 coding sequence is TGTGCCAGCAGACCCAGGTTCGGGGCTCAAGAGACCCAGTACTTC.

The gene calls are TRBV2 and TRBJ2-1; 8 positions agree with TRBD2. Per germline, CDR1 SNHLY and CDR2 FYNNEI. Trimming at V came to 8 bases and at J to 8 bases, leaving 5 bases not matched to a gene. CDR3 length: 12 residues. Here the CDR3 reads CASRGGQDEQFF. CDR3 DNA sequence: TGTGCCAGCCGGGGGGGCCAAGATGAGCAGTTCTTC.

The chain is built from TRBV27 and TRBJ2-3; no firm D call. CDR1 is MNHEY, CDR2 SMNVEV, per germline (reference sequence). The CDR3 is 14 amino acids. The V and J ends lost 4 bases and 2 bases respectively, with 10 bases between them. As DNA, the CDR3 is TGTGCCAGCAGTTGGAGAGATCCCACAGATACGCAGTATTTT. Protein: CASSWRDPTDTQYF.

This chain joins TRBV6-6 and TRBJ1-2; D gene ambiguous. Trimming took off 2 bases at V and 7 bases at J, with 14 bases between the two ends. CDR1 is MNHNY, CDR2 SVGAGI, per germline (reference sequence). The CDR3 covers 14 residues. The CDR3 DNA sequence: TGTGCCAGCAGTTACGATCCAGTGGGGTCTGGCTACACCTTC. The encoded protein is CASSYDPVGSGYTF.

The V gene is TRBV2, the J gene TRBJ2-7; D not certain. This CDR3 is 11 amino acids long. Germline CDR1 reads SNHLY; CDR2 reads FYNNEI. The V end was cut by 2 bases, the J end by 3 bases, with 2 bases between. In nucleotides, the CDR3 is TGTGCCAGCAGTGAAATCTACGAGCAGTACTTC. Protein: CASSEIYEQYF.

The chain is built from TRBV30 and TRBJ2-1; D gene uncertain. Germline lookup yields CDR1 GTSNPN and CDR2 SVGIG (reference sequence). V dropped 2 bases and J dropped 0 bases, with 5 bases sitting between them. This CDR3 has 13 residues. The CDR3: CAWSLGSYNEQFF. Here the CDR3 DNA reads TGTGCCTGGAGTCTAGGCTCCTACAATGAGCAGTTCTTC.

The chain carries TRBV27 and TRBJ2-2, with D perhaps being TRBD1 or TRBD2 (6 bases each). Trimming shortened V by 6 bases and J by 8 bases, and 13 bases separated the two germline ends. The CDR3 loop spans 13 amino acids. Germline V gene lookup returns CDR1 MNHEY and CDR2 SMNVEV (reference sequence). The CDR3: CASSLGGSGELFF. DNA of the CDR3: TGTGCCAGCAGCCTCGGGGGCTCAGGGGAGCTGTTTTTT.

This clone was seen only a few times. This chain joins TRBV30 and TRBJ2-5; TRBD2 matches 13 bases. Trimming cost V 2 bases and J 5 bases; bases outside gene matches: 17. The CDR3 has 19 amino acids. CDR1 is GTSNPN, CDR2 SVGIG, per germline (reference sequence). CDR3 protein: CAWSTPGLAGTRPLETQYF. The CDR3 DNA is TGTGCCTGGAGTACCCCGGGACTAGCGGGAACGCGGCCCCTCGAGACCCAGTACTTC.

The genes are TRBV4-3 and TRBJ2-7; 11 bases are a match to TRBD2. CDR3 length equals 15 residues. With 0 bases clipped from V and 4 bases from J, the junction kept 2 bases outside the gene matches. CDR1 is LGHNA and CDR2 is YSLEER in the germline V gene. The CDR3 loop is CASSQDSGGGYEQYF. CDR3 bases: TGCGCCAGCAGCCAAGATAGCGGGGGGGGATACGAGCAGTACTTC.

The chain uses TRBV11-2 and TRBJ2-6, with 9 positions matching TRBD1. CDR3 size: 18 residues. The germline V gene has CDR1 SGHAT and CDR2 FQNNGV. V was pared by 5 bases and J by 2 bases, with 10 bases of the junction left unmatched. The CDR3: CASSPRDRALPGANVLTF. CDR3 sequence (DNA): TGTGCCAGCAGCCCCCGGGACAGGGCACTTCCTGGGGCCAACGTCCTGACTTTC.

This chain connects TRBV14 to TRBJ2-7; D is uncertain. V lost 3 bases and J lost 0, with 15 bases in between. CDR1 is SGHDN, CDR2 FVKESK, per germline. The CDR3 consists of 16 residues. Here the CDR3 reads CASSHTARLNSYEQYF. The CDR3 DNA reads as TGTGCCAGCAGCCATACAGCCAGACTTAACTCCTACGAGCAGTACTTC.

The table lists this clone with a few counts. This rearrangement joins TRBV5-6 to TRBJ2-1; the D gene is possibly TRBD2 (6 bases). Trimming left V 3 bases short and J 4 bases short, with 17 bases between. This CDR3 is built from 16 residues. The V gene's germline CDR1 is SGHDT and CDR2 YYEEEE. DNA for the CDR3: TGTGCCAGCAGCTCCACCGGGACTGGAATTTACAATGAGCAGTTCTTC. This encodes CASSSTGTGIYNEQFF.

The chain carries TRBV13 and TRBJ2-1; D not certain. Germline values: CDR1 PRHDT, CDR2 FYEKMQ (reference sequence). This CDR3 comprises 12 residues. The V gene lost 4 bases and the J gene lost 7 bases, with 8 bases spanning the gap. CDR3 nucleotides: TGTGCCAGCAGCTCAACTTTGAATGAGCAGTTCTTC. Its protein product is CASSSTLNEQFF.

The J gene is TRBJ2-7, the V gene TRBV9, with no clear D. V lost 4 bases, J lost 0 bases, and 11 bases lay in between. The germline V gene encodes CDR1 SGDLS and CDR2 YYNGEE. The CDR3 spans 14 residues. CDR3 nucleotides: TGTGCCAGCAGCAACAGCGAGAGCTCCTACGAGCAGTACTTC. Residues: CASSNSESSYEQYF.

The chain combines TRBV4-3 with TRBJ2-7; unclear D gene. This CDR3 spans 16 amino acids. CDR1 and CDR2 from the germline V gene are LGHNA and YSLEER. The germline V and J ends were trimmed by 0 bases and 1 base, with 13 bases remaining between them. The CDR3 DNA is TGCGCCAGCAGCCAAGATCCGGACCTTCAATCCTACGAGCAGTACTTC. Amino acids: CASSQDPDLQSYEQYF.

The genes are TRBV27 and TRBJ1-6; D remains unclear. The ends were cut back, 5 bases at V and 4 bases at J, with 15 bases in the middle. Per the germline V gene, CDR1 is MNHEY and CDR2 is SMNVEV (reference sequence). CDR3 length: 16 residues. CDR3 sequence (DNA): TGTGCCAGCAGTCCCTCATTCGGTCCTTATAATTCACCCCTCCACTTT. Translating it yields CASSPSFGPYNSPLHF.

The rearrangement joins TRBV5-6 to TRBJ2-3, with D unresolved. V was clipped by 4 bases and J by 3 bases, with 9 bases between them. There are 13 residues in the CDR3. Germline assignment: CDR1 SGHDT and CDR2 YYEEEE. The CDR3 DNA reads TGTGCCAGCAGCCCGTCATCAACAGATACGCAGTATTTT. It encodes CASSPSSTDTQYF.

This chain connects TRBV2 to TRBJ2-5; 7 nucleotides line up with TRBD2. The V and J ends lost 2 bases and 2 bases, in that order; junction bases with no gene match: 5. Per germline, CDR1 SNHLY and CDR2 FYNNEI. The CDR3 has 15 residues. Here the CDR3 DNA reads TGTGCCAGCAGTGAACCGGCTAGCGGACAAGAGACCCAGTACTTC. This gives the protein CASSEPASGQETQYF.

The genes are TRBV2 and TRBJ1-5; D perhaps matches TRBD1 (5 bases). This CDR3 spans 14 amino acids. From germline, CDR1 is SNHLY and CDR2 FYNNEI. V was cut by 0 bases and J by 7 bases, with 10 bases left in between. Here the CDR3 DNA reads TGTGCCAGCAGTGAAGCTGAGGGGTGGCAGCCCCAGCATTTT. Its protein is CASSEAEGWQPQHF.

The chain joins TRBV11-2 to TRBJ2-7, with unresolved D. Germline CDR1 is SGHAT and CDR2 is FQNNGV. CDR3 size: 14 residues. V was clipped by 3 bases and J by 0 bases, with 9 bases between them. CDR3 region: CASSLEGNSYEQYF. Written as DNA, the CDR3 is TGTGCCAGCAGCTTGGAAGGGAACTCCTACGAGCAGTACTTC.